This TCR beta chain originates from a study of CD8 T cells in Susac syndrome. Study-wide results and caveats: The study's TCR sequencing and HLA analysis covered a relatively small number of individuals, and the study acknowledged this.

CD8+ and CD4+ T cells from blood underwent TCR beta sequencing. RNA totalling roughly 0.5 to 1 ug underwent reverse transcription with random hexamers. By means of immunoSEQ multiplex PCR, TCR beta CDR3 spanning 54 Vbeta and 13 Jbeta underwent amplification. One entry per CDR3 protein results from TCRdb running MiXCR on the immunoSEQ multiplex PCR reads. The data contain 78,000 or so distinct CDR3 sequences, approximately 94% of them seen just once; the ten biggest clones take up 0.35% to 0.5%. Details on this clonotype: Its antigen remains unidentified.

V lost 4 bases and J 4 bases, leaving 7 bases between the germline ends. The CDR3 has 11 amino acids. Germline V lookup: CDR1 SQVTM, CDR2 ANQGSEA. This sequence was found in a human donor with multiple sclerosis. The source material was CD8+ T cells from PBMCs. J is TRBJ1-1 and V is TRBV29-1; D gene unclear. The CDR3 DNA follows: TGCAGCGTTGTCGGCATCACTGAAGCTTTCTTT. Translating it yields CSVVGITEAFF.